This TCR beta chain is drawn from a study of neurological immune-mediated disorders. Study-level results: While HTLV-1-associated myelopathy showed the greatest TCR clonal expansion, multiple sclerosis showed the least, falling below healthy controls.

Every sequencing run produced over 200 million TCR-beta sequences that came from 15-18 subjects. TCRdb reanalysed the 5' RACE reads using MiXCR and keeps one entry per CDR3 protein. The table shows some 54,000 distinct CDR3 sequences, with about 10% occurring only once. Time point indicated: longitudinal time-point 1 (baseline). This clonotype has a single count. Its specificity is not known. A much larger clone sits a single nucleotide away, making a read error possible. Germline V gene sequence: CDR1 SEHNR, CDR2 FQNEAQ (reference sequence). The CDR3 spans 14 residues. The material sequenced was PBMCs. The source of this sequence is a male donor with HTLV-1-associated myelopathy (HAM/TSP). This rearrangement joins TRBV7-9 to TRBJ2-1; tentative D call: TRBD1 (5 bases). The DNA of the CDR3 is TGTGCCAGCACAAGGCCAGGGTCCTACTATGAGCAGTTCTTC. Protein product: CASTRPGSYYEQFF.